Listed below are T cell receptor beta chains from one sample, sequenced in a study of T cell responses to AZD1222 COVID-19 vaccine. Clones were sequenced by immunoSEQ multiplex PCR, and TCRdb holds only the in-frame ones, with some missing. The repertoire consists of under 150,000 clones, with about nine tenths occurring once and the leading ten covering approximately 1.8%. Sequences were derived from peripheral blood, sampled 28 days after the second AZD1222 dose. These receptor sequences come from an adult who received the AZD1222 COVID-19 vaccine. The CDR3 runs from the conserved cysteine through the conserved F or W. Fields, in order: J gene, clone size, D gene, V gene, CDR3 protein, CDR3 DNA. The D gene is left open where the match is weak. Clone size is not always given. Where it is, it says once, few, many or a class for expanded clones.

>TRBJ2-5|-|TRBD1|TRBV10-1
CASSPDRGGKTQYF
TGCGCCAGCAGTCCGGACAGGGGAGGAAAGACCCAGTACTTC
>TRBJ2-2|few|TRBD1|TRBV4-3
CASSQVTTGTPGELFF
TGCGCCAGCAGCCAAGTTACGACAGGGACCCCCGGGGAGCTGTTTTTT
>TRBJ1-3|-|-|TRBV28
CASSPGSSGNTIYF
TGTGCCAGCAGTCCAGGGAGCTCTGGAAACACCATATATTTT
>TRBJ1-3|-|-|TRBV23-1
CASSHDGRGVKIFRNTIYF
TGCGCCAGCAGTCACGACGGTAGGGGGGTTAAGATATTTCGAAACACCATATATTTT
>TRBJ2-3|-|TRBD2|TRBV2
CANVGLAGGPWSTDTQYF
TGTGCCAACGTCGGACTAGCGGGGGGGCCTTGGAGCACAGATACGCAGTATTTT
>TRBJ1-1|-|-|TRBV5-1
CASSLVARSNTEAFF
TGCGCCAGCAGCTTGGTGGCACGGTCGAACACTGAAGCTTTCTTT
>TRBJ1-5|-|-|TRBV27
CAPGLEYSNQPQHF
TGTGCGCCAGGGTTGGAGTATAGCAATCAGCCCCAGCATTTT
>TRBJ1-2|-|-|TRBV20-1
CSASPQQERGYTF
TGCAGTGCTAGTCCCCAACAGGAGCGCGGCTACACCTTC
>TRBJ2-1|-|TRBD1|TRBV11-2
CASRWDSNEQFF
TGTGCCAGCAGGTGGGACAGCAATGAGCAGTTCTTC
>TRBJ1-5|-|-|TRBV9
CASSVGGGIQPQHF
TGTGCCAGCAGCGTAGGGGGCGGAATTCAGCCCCAGCATTTT
>TRBJ1-5|-|TRBD1|TRBV24-1
CATSDALQGYNQPQHF
TGTGCCACCAGTGATGCCTTACAGGGGTACAATCAGCCCCAGCATTTT
>TRBJ1-4|-|-|TRBV19
CASTRQGQKSNEKLFF
TGTGCCAGTACCCGTCAAGGACAGAAATCTAATGAAAAACTGTTTTTT
>TRBJ1-4|-|-|TRBV5-5
CASSPSGTTNEKLFF
TGTGCCAGCAGCCCTTCAGGCACAACTAATGAAAAACTGTTTTTT
>TRBJ1-1|-|TRBD1|TRBV28
CASSLGTEKAFF
TGTGCCAGCAGTCTGGGGACAGAGAAAGCTTTCTTT
>TRBJ2-6|-|TRBD1|TRBV10-3
CAISGQGDSGANVLTF
TGTGCCATCAGTGGACAGGGGGACTCTGGGGCCAACGTCCTGACTTTC
>TRBJ2-3|-|-|TRBV29-1
CSVLGGASDTQYF
TGCAGCGTGCTAGGGGGGGCATCAGATACGCAGTATTTT